This T cell receptor (beta chain) originates from a study of identical twins. Study-wide results and limits: The same donors were not followed; conclusions instead depended on cross-sectional statistical analysis.

As to this clonotype: As yet, its antigen is unknown.

MiXCR was run by TCRdb on the 5' RACE reads, yielding one entry per CDR3 protein. The sample has 600,000 to 850,000 distinct CDR3 sequences; roughly 18% are singletons. The germline gives CDR1 SQVTM, CDR2 ANQGSEA. Trimming cost V 8 bases and J 1 base, with 15 bases left between them. The CDR3 is made up of 14 amino acids. The data also belong to a second study, concerning T cells expressing NK-cell markers. As that report states: Roughly 6 of the donors carried dominant NKG2C+ clonotypes that took up roughly 1.0-7.0% of their CD8+ T cells. Whether expanded NKG2C+ T cell clones were HCMV specific stayed uncertain.

The chain is built from TRBV29-1 and TRBJ2-1; perhaps TRBD1 as D (5 bases). The receptor was isolated from a woman aged 18-29 years in good health. Sequencing was done on a sample of PBMCs. The CDR3: CSLLKGFSYNEQFF. For the CDR3, the DNA is TGCAGCCTCCTCAAGGGGTTTTCCTACAATGAGCAGTTCTTC.